One TCR beta chain is described in this entry. Its antigen is unidentified. Sequencing was performed with immunoSEQ multiplex PCR; in TCRdb, only in-frame clones are kept and a portion is missing. The sample yields tens of thousands of clones, approximately 93% seen once. The data were taken from a study of cytomegalovirus exposure and HLA in healthy donors. Study outcomes and limitations: Confirmation was obtained in vitro that a few CMV-associated chains are specific for CMV antigens.

From the 120-subject validation cohort, which was separate from the roughly 680-subject first cohort, the donors were drawn. Per the germline V gene, CDR1 is MDHEN and CDR2 is SYDVKM. CDR3 length: 17 amino acids. The V gene lost 6 bases and the J gene lost 1 base, with 19 bases spanning the gap. The sample was PBMCs. The sequence came from a man between 18 and 29 years old in good health and CMV-seropositive. The chain is built from TRBV28 and TRBJ1-5; a weak D match, TRBD1 (6 bases). This CDR3 is CASRLSGATVSNQPQHF. DNA for the CDR3: TGTGCCAGCAGGCTGTCAGGGGCGACCGTAAGCAATCAGCCCCAGCATTTT. The full variable domain, completed using reference TRBV28 and TRBJ1-5, is DVKVTQSSRYLVKRTGEKVFLECVQDMDHENMFWYRQDPGLGLRLIYFSYDVKMKEKGDIPEGYSVSREKKERFSLILESASTNQTSMYLCASRLSGATVSNQPQHFGDGTRLSIL.